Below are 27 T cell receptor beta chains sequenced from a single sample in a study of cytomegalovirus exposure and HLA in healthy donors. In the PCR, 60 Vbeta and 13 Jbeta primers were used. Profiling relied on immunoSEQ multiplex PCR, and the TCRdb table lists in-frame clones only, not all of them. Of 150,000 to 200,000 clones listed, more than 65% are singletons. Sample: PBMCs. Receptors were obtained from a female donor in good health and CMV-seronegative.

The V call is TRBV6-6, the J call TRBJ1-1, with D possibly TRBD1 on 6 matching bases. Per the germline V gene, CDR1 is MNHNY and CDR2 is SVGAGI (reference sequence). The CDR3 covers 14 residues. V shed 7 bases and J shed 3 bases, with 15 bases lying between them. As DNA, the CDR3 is TGTGCCAGCACCTCACAGGGTTCGGACACTGAAGCTTTCTTT. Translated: CASTSQGSDTEAFF.

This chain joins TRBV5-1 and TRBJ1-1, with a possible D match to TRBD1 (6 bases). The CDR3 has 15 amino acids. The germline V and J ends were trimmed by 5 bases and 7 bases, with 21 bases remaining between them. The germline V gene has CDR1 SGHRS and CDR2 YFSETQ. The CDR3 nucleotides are TGCGCCAGCAGTAGGGGGGGAGGAGTTCTTTATGAAGCTTTCTTT. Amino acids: CASSRGGGVLYEAFF. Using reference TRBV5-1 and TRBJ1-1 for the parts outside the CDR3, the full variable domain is KAGVTQTPRYLIKTRGQQVTLSCSPISGHRSVSWYQQTPGQGLQFLFEYFSETQRNKGNFPGRFSGRQFSNSRSEMNVSTLELGDSALYLCASSRGGGVLYEAFFGQGTRLTVV.

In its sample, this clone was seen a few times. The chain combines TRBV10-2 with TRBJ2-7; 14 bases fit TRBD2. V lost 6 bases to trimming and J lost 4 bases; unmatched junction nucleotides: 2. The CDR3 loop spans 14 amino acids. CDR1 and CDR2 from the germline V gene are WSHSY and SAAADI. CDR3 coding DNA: TGCGCCAGCAGGGGGACTAGCGGGGGTTACGAGCAGTACTTC. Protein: CASRGTSGGYEQYF.

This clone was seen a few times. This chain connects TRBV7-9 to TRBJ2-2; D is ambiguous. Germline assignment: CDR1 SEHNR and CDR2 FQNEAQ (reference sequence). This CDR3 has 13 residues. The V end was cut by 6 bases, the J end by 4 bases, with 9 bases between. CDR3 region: CASRVSFTGELFF. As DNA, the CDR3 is TGTGCCAGCAGGGTTAGTTTCACCGGGGAGCTGTTTTTT.

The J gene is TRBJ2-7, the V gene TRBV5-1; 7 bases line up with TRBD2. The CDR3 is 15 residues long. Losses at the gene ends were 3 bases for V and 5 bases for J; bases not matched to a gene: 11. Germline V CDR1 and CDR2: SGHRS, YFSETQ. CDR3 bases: TGCGCCAGCAGCTGGAATGATGGGGGGAGGGACGAGCAGTACTTC. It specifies CASSWNDGGRDEQYF.

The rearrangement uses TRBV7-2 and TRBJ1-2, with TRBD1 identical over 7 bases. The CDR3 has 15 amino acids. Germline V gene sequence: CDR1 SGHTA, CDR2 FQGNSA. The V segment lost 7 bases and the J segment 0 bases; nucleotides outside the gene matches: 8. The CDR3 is CASNIRQGTNYGYTF. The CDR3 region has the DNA TGTGCCAGCAACATCCGACAGGGCACTAACTATGGCTACACCTTC. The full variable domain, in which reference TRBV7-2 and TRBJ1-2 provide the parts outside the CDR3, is GAGVSQSPSNKVTEKGKDVELRCDPISGHTALYWYRQSLGQGLEFLIYFQGNSAPDKSGLPSDRFSAERTGGSVSTLTIQRTQQEDSAVYLCASNIRQGTNYGYTFGSGTRLTVV.

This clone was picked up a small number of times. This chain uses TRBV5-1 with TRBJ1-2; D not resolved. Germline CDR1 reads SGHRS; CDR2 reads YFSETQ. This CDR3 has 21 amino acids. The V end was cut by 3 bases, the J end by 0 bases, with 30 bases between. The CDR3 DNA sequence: TGCGCCAGCAGCTCTCCCTCCCTTAACGGACTCAACCCTACCACTAACTATGGCTACACCTTC. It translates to CASSSPSLNGLNPTTNYGYTF.

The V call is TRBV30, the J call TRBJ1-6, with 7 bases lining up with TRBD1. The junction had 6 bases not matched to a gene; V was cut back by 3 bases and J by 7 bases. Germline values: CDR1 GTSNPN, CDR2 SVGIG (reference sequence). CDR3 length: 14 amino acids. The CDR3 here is CAWSARQGNSPLHF. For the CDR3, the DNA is TGTGCCTGGAGCGCCAGACAGGGCAATTCACCCCTCCACTTT.

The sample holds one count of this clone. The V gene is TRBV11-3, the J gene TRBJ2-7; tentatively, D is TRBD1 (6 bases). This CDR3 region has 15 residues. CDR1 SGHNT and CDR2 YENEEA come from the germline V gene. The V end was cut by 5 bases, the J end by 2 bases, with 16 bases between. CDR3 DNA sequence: TGTGCCAGCAGCCCCCCCGACAGGTCAACCTACGAGCAGTACTTC. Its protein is CASSPPDRSTYEQYF.

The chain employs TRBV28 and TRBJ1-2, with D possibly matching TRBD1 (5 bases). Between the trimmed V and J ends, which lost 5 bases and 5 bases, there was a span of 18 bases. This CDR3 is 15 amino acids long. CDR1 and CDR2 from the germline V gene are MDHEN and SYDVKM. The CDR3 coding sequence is TGTGCCAGCAGTACACCCCTGGGGGGAGCGTATGGCTACACCTTC. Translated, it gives CASSTPLGGAYGYTF.

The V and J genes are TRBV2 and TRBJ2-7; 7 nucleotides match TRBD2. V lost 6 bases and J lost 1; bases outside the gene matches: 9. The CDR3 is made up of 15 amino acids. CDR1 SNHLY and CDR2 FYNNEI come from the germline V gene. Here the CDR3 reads CASSEVQRGSYEQYF. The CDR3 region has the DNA TGTGCCAGCAGCGAGGTCCAGCGGGGTTCCTACGAGCAGTACTTC.

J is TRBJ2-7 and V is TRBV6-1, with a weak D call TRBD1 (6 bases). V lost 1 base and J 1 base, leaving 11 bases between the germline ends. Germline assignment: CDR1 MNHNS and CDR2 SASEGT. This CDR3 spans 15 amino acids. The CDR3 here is CASSEGQDLSYEQYF. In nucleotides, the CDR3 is TGTGCCAGCAGTGAAGGACAGGACCTATCCTACGAGCAGTACTTC.

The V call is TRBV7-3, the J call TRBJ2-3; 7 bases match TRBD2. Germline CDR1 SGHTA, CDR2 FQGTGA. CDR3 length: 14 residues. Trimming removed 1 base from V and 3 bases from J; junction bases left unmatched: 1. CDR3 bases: TGTGCCAGCAGCTTAAGCGGGGGAACAGATACGCAGTATTTT. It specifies CASSLSGGTDTQYF. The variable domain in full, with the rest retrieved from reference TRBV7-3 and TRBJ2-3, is GAGVSQTPSNKVTEKGKYVELRCDPISGHTALYWYRQSLGQGPEFLIYFQGTGAADDSGLPNDRFFAVRPEGSVSTLKIQRTERGDSAVYLCASSLSGGTDTQYFGPGTRLTVL.

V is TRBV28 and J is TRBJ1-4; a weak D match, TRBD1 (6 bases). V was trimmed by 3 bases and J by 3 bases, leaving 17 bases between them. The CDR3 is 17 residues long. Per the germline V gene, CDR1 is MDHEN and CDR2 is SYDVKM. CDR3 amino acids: CASSFPFGGAANEKLFF. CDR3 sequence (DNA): TGTGCCAGCAGTTTCCCGTTTGGGGGGGCAGCTAATGAAAAACTGTTTTTT.

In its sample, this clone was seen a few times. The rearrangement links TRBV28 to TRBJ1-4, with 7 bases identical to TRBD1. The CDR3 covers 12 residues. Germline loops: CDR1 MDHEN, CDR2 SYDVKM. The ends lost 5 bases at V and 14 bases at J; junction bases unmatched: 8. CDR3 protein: CASSLRDSRLFF. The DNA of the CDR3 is TGTGCCAGCAGTCTTAGGGACAGTAGGCTGTTTTTT. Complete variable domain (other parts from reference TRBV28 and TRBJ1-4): DVKVTQSSRYLVKRTGEKVFLECVQDMDHENMFWYRQDPGLGLRLIYFSYDVKMKEKGDIPEGYSVSREKKERFSLILESASTNQTSMYLCASSLRDSRLFFGSGTQLSVL.

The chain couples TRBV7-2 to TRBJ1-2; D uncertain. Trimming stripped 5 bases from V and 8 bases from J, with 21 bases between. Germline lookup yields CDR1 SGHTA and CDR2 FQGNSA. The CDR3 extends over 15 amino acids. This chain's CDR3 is CASSASSEARVGYTF. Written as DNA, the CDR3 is TGTGCCAGCAGCGCCTCCAGTGAGGCTCGGGTCGGCTACACCTTC.

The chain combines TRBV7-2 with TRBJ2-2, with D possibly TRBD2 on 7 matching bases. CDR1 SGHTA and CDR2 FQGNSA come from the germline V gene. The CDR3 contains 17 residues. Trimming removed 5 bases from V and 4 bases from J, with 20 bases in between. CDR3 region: CASSPYGGGGFTGELFF. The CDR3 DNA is TGTGCCAGCAGCCCTTACGGCGGGGGCGGTTTCACCGGGGAGCTGTTTTTT. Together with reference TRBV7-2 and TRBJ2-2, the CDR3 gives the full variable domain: GAGVSQSPSNKVTEKGKDVELRCDPISGHTALYWYRQSLGQGLEFLIYFQGNSAPDKSGLPSDRFSAERTGGSVSTLTIQRTQQEDSAVYLCASSPYGGGGFTGELFFGEGSRLTVL.

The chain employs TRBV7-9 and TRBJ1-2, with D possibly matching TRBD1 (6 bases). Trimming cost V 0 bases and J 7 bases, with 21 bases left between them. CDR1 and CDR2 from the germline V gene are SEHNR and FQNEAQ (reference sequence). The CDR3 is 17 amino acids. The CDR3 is CASSLARWGRPSGGYTF. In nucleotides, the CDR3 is TGTGCCAGCAGCTTAGCTCGTTGGGGGCGCCCCTCGGGTGGCTACACCTTC.

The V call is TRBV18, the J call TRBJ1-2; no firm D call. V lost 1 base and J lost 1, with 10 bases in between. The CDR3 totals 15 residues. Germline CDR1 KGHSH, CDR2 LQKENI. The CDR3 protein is CASSPRADFNYGYTF. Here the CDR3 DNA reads TGTGCCAGCTCACCACGGGCGGACTTTAACTATGGCTACACCTTC.

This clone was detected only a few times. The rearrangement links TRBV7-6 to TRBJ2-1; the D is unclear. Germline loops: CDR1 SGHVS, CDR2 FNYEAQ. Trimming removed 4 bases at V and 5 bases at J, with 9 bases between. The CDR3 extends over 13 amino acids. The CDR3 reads CASSSRKNNEQFF. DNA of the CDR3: TGTGCCAGCAGCTCCAGGAAAAACAATGAGCAGTTCTTC. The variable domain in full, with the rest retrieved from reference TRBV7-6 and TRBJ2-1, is GAGVSQSPRYKVTKRGQDVALRCDPISGHVSLYWYRQALGQGPEFLTYFNYEAQQDKSGLPNDRFSAERPEGSISTLTIQRTEQRDSAMYRCASSSRKNNEQFFGPGTRLTVL.

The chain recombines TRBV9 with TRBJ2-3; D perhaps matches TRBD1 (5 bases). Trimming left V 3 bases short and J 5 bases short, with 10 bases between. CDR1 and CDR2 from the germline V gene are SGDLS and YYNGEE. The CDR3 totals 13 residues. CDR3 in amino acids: CASSASGIDTQYF. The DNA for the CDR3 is TGTGCCAGCAGCGCCTCAGGGATAGATACGCAGTATTTT.

In nucleotides, the CDR3 is TGTGCCAGCAGCGTAGTCACCCCGACAGGGCGGGGGGGAACTGAAGCTTTCTTT. Translated, it gives CASSVVTPTGRGGTEAFF. V is TRBV9 and J is TRBJ1-1, with 7 bases that match TRBD1. CDR3 size: 18 residues. The V and J ends lost 0 bases and 5 bases, in that order; junction bases with no gene match: 16. CDR1 and CDR2 (germline): SGDLS, YYNGEE.

The CDR3 sequence: CASSGTSIGSEQFF. In DNA, the CDR3 is TGTGCCAGCAGCGGGACTAGCATTGGGTCTGAGCAGTTCTTC. The chain carries TRBV7-3 and TRBJ2-1; 9 positions agree with TRBD2. Per the germline V gene, CDR1 is SGHTA and CDR2 is FQGTGA. The CDR3 has 14 amino acids. After removal of 5 bases from V and 9 bases from J, the junction contained 8 bases not matched to a gene.

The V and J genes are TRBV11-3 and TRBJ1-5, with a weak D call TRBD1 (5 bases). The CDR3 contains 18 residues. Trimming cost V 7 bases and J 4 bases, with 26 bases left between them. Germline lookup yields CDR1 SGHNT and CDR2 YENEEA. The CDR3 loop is CASTFLALGGVTNQPQHF. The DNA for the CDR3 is TGTGCCAGCACCTTCCTCGCACTGGGGGGGGTGACTAATCAGCCCCAGCATTTT.

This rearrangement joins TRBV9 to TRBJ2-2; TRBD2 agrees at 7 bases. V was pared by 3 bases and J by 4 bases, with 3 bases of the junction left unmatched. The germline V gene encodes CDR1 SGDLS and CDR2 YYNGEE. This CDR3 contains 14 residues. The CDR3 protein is CASSATSSTGELFF. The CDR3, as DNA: TGTGCCAGCAGCGCGACTAGCTCCACCGGGGAGCTGTTTTTT.

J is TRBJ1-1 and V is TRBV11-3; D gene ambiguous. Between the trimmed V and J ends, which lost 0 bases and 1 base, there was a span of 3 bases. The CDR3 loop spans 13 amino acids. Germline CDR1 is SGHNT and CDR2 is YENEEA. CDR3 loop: CASSLDGNTEAFF. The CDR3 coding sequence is TGTGCCAGCAGCTTAGACGGGAACACTGAAGCTTTCTTT.

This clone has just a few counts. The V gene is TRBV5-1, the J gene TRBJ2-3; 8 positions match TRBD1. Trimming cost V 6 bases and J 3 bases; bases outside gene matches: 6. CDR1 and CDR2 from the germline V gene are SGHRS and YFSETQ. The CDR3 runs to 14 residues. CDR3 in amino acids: CASTVDRVTDTQYF. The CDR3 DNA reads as TGCGCCAGCACTGTGGACAGGGTGACAGATACGCAGTATTTT.